This TCR beta chain emerged from a study of human T cells and chemical hapten exposure. Study context: Sensitization was performed using 2% DPC on a 2 cm by 2 cm upper inner arm skin site. Predominantly women, the patients had alopecia areata, totalis or universalis.

A note on this clonotype: What it binds is unknown.

TCRdb reanalysed the RACE reads using MiXCR and keeps one entry per CDR3 protein. The data contain 200,000 to 300,000 distinct CDR3 sequences, about 9.4% of them seen just once; the ten biggest clones take up over 2%. Study observations and caveats: Following DPC sensitization, TCRs present above 1 in 1000 frequency showed no change.

Time point of the sample: pre-sensitization, week 0. As to treatment: therapeutic diphenylcyclopropenone sensitization with weekly scalp DPC. The sample here was whole blood, taken in connection with sensitization to the hapten diphenylcyclopropenone (DPC). This sequence was found in a woman aged 40 to 50 with alopecia areata. Some clones in this sample may be carry-over from other donors' samples.

The DNA for the CDR3 is TGTGCCAGCAGCCCCATCCCCGCCTTAGCGGGAGTCTACAATGAGCAGTTCTTC. Its translation is CASSPIPALAGVYNEQFF. This chain uses TRBV3-1 with TRBJ2-1; 9 positions match TRBD2. Germline CDR1 LGHDT, CDR2 YNNKEL (reference sequence). J gave up 3 bases and V 4 bases, and 13 bases lay outside the gene matches. The CDR3 length is 18 residues.